Sequencing of this TCR beta chain was carried out in a study of OX40 agonist ivuxolimab in advanced cancers. Turning to the study itself: Those enrolled were about 80% male, with a mean age of approximately 60 years and ages from 23 to 79. Notes on the study in general: The mean number of expanded clones was higher in CD8+ T cells than in CD4+. Both CD4+ and CD8+ T cell populations in blood had undergone clonal expansion by week 6 at 0.1 to 3.0 mg/kg.

Germline V gene sequence: CDR1 KGHSH, CDR2 LQKENI. The CDR3 length is 18 residues. V lost 3 bases to trimming and J lost 1 base; unmatched junction nucleotides: 12. This clone has just one count. Its cognate antigen is unknown. Profiled with immunoSEQ multiplex PCR; TCRdb holds only in-frame clones, not every one. The sample records tens of thousands of clones, about 87% being singletons. Sequences were derived from CD4+ or CD8+ T cells sorted from blood, sampled in a trial of the OX40 agonist ivuxolimab. The genes are TRBV18 and TRBJ2-3, with 8 bases identical to TRBD1. The sequence came from an adult with an advanced solid tumor such as melanoma, head and neck, liver or kidney cancer. The CDR3 nucleotides read TGTGCCAGCTCACCGATTGGACAGGGAGGCGAGGGCACAGATACGCAGTATTTT. It translates to CASSPIGQGGEGTDTQYF.